The entry below gives a single T cell receptor beta chain sequence along with its context. Its antigen is not known. V was pared by 4 bases and J by 7 bases, with 5 bases of the junction left unmatched. Germline CDR1 and CDR2: LGHDT and YNNKEL (reference sequence). The CDR3 covers 15 residues. The data were obtained in a study of T cell responses to AZD1222 COVID-19 vaccine. Notes on the study in general: Distributed over spike, vaccine-associated CD4 TCRs predominated at 160-218 and 743-854. Donors were chiefly white British, with a greater number of females, and clonal diversity was perhaps underestimated.

Here immunoSEQ multiplex PCR was the method, and the copy in TCRdb shows in-frame clones only, minus some. The repertoire consists of about 130,000 clones, with around nine tenths occurring once and the leading ten covering 6.9%. The sequencing here drew on peripheral blood, taken on day 0 of AZD1222 vaccination. The rearrangement uses TRBV3-1 (or the pseudogene TRBV3-2) and TRBJ1-6; TRBD1 aligns across 9 bases. The clonotype originates from an adult in good health. This CDR3 reads CASSRKQGANSPLHF. CDR3 nucleotide sequence: TGTGCCAGCAGCCGGAAACAGGGGGCAAATTCACCCCTCCACTTT.